The sequence of this T cell receptor beta chain was determined in a study of control samples from healthy donors and cancer patients. The CDR3 length is 16 residues. V was shortened by 1 base and J by 0 bases, with 10 bases between the two germline ends. Germline loops: CDR1 SGHVS, CDR2 FQNEAQ. Sequencing used immunoSEQ multiplex PCR; TCRdb keeps in-frame clones, though not all of them. The sample lists 90,000 or so clones, 85% to 90% occurring once. The chain combines TRBV7-8 with TRBJ1-3; D remains ambiguous. The sequencing sample was made of blood. The source is a woman aged 45-65 years in good health. CDR3 DNA sequence: TGTGCCAGCAGCTTAGAAGACGGGAGCTCTGGAAACACCATATATTTT. Its translation is CASSLEDGSSGNTIYF.